The 14 T cell receptor beta chains below were found in one sample sequenced in a study of T-cell memory formation after mild COVID-19 (dated by TCRdb to 2020 to 2022). Library creation used 5' RACE. Sequencing instrument: Illumina NovaSeq 6000. The public sequencing data were trimmed at Q25 with fastp and processed into clonotypes with MiXCR by TCRdb, which kept only in-frame beta chains. CDR3 protein sequences are deduplicated, and each keeps its most common genes and DNA. This sample holds roughly 99,000 distinct CDR3 sequences; approximately 14% were observed only once. Of the sample, approximately 43% is held by the ten largest clones. Material: PBMCs or a T cell subset sorted from them (not recorded which). These receptors came from a man aged 18 to 29 who had mild COVID-19 (a few samples of this study predate the infection). The sample titles of this study are shuffled in the database, so cell type and time point are left out; the donor was told from shared clones.

In its sample, this clonotype was seen a few times. The genes are TRBV7-9 and TRBJ1-2, with unresolved D. There are 14 residues in the CDR3. Germline-derived CDR1 and CDR2 are SEHNR and FQNEAQ (reference sequence). V was trimmed by 5 bases and J by 2 bases, leaving 12 bases between them. CDR3 residues: CASSPDTSNYGYTF. The CDR3 nucleotides read TGTGCCAGCAGCCCGGATACATCCAACTATGGCTACACCTTC.

This clonotype has at least ten counts. This sequence joins TRBV7-8 and TRBJ1-1; 8 bases map to TRBD1. The V gene's germline CDR1 is SGHVS and CDR2 FQNEAQ. The CDR3 sequence is 14 residues long. V trimming: 5 bases; J trimming: 4 bases; junction bases outside the gene matches: 6. The CDR3 spells CASSQTGGFTEAFF. DNA of the CDR3: TGTGCCAGCAGCCAAACAGGGGGGTTCACTGAAGCTTTCTTT.

This clonotype was picked up a small number of times. The chain couples TRBV7-2 to TRBJ2-7, with 7 bases aligning to TRBD1. V lost 1 base, J lost 3 bases, and 9 bases stayed unmatched. The CDR3 length is 16 residues. CDR1 is SGHTA, CDR2 FQGNSA, per germline. DNA of the CDR3: TGTGCCAGCAGCTTAGTAGTAGGGGACAGTTTCTACGAGCAGTACGTC. The encoded protein is CASSLVVGDSFYEQYV.

The chain links TRBV7-3 to TRBJ1-1; D not resolved. The ends were cut back, 4 bases at V and 1 base at J, with 7 bases in the middle. CDR1 is SGHTA and CDR2 is FQGTGA in the germline V gene. CDR3 length equals 13 residues. CDR3 nucleotides: TGTGCCAGCAGCTCCTGGTCGAACACTGAAGCTTTCTTT. Its translation: CASSSWSNTEAFF.

This clonotype showed up many times. The chain is built from TRBV10-3 and TRBJ1-2; D not resolved. CDR1 ENHRY and CDR2 SYGVKD come from the germline V gene. The V end lost 0 bases, the J end lost 8 bases, and 13 bases lay between the germline ends. The CDR3 loop spans 14 amino acids. This CDR3 is CAISESAAIQGYTF. Here the CDR3 DNA reads TGTGCCATCAGTGAGTCCGCGGCTATACAGGGCTACACCTTC.

The chain is built from TRBV7-9 and TRBJ1-2, with TRBD1 matching over 7 bases. The CDR3 runs 13 residues. V shed 4 bases, J shed 4 bases, and the junction held 3 bases outside the gene matches. Germline values: CDR1 SEHNR, CDR2 FQNEAQ (reference sequence). This chain's CDR3 is CASSSGTVYGYTF. As DNA, the CDR3 is TGTGCCAGCAGCTCAGGGACAGTCTATGGCTACACCTTC.

This clonotype was picked up many times. The chain links TRBV7-9 to TRBJ1-2; the D gene is possibly TRBD1 (6 bases). V lost 5 bases, J lost 4 bases, and 17 bases lay in between. The CDR3 runs to 15 residues. Germline lookup yields CDR1 SEHNR and CDR2 FQNEAQ (reference sequence). The CDR3 loop is CASSPNLRGIYGYTF. CDR3 bases: TGTGCCAGCAGCCCAAACCTCAGGGGCATCTATGGCTACACCTTC.

The gene calls are TRBV6-6 and TRBJ2-3; D gene uncertain. There are 15 residues in the CDR3. Germline-derived CDR1 and CDR2 are MNHNY and SVGAGI (reference sequence). The germline V and J ends were trimmed by 7 bases and 3 bases, with 17 bases remaining between them. For the CDR3, the DNA is TGTGCCAGCACCTCGGTTGTAAATAGGACAGATACGCAGTATTTT. It specifies CASTSVVNRTDTQYF.

This clonotype was counted only a few times. J is TRBJ2-3 and V is TRBV25-1; D remains unclear. Trimming pared 3 bases from V and 4 bases from J, leaving 11 bases between. This CDR3 comprises 14 residues. CDR1 and CDR2 (germline): MGHDK, SYGVNS. The chain's CDR3 is CASSDLGLADTQYF. CDR3 coding DNA: TGTGCCAGCAGTGATCTGGGGTTAGCAGATACGCAGTATTTT.

Only a few counts were recorded for this clonotype. The rearrangement uses TRBV7-9 and TRBJ2-2; no definite D call. V gave up 1 base and J gave up 5 bases, with 11 bases separating them. CDR3 size: 15 residues. Germline V gives CDR1 SEHNR, CDR2 FQNEAQ (reference sequence). The CDR3 protein is CASSLVGYYTGELFF. The CDR3, as DNA: TGTGCCAGCAGCTTAGTCGGCTATTATACCGGGGAGCTGTTTTTT.

This clonotype was counted many times. The chain employs TRBV20-1 and TRBJ2-7, with no clear D. V lost 4 bases, J lost 3 bases, and 7 bases lay in between. Germline V gene data show CDR1 as DFQATT and CDR2 as SNEGSKA (reference sequence). The CDR3 sequence is 11 residues long. CDR3 DNA: TGCAGTGCTAACCACGACTACGAGCAGTACTTC. This encodes CSANHDYEQYF.

The V call is TRBV9, the J call TRBJ1-6; the D gene is possibly TRBD1 (6 bases). V lost 4 bases and J lost 9, with 26 bases in between. The CDR3 runs 18 residues. The V gene's germline CDR1 is SGDLS and CDR2 YYNGEE. The CDR3 DNA follows: TGTGCCAGCAGCCCTAAGACCCTGACAGGCGGGTCAGCTTCACCCCTCCACTTT. Encoded protein: CASSPKTLTGGSASPLHF.

There are many counts of this clonotype. This rearrangement joins TRBV6-2 or TRBV6-3 to TRBJ1-2; D remains ambiguous. The V and J ends lost 5 bases and 4 bases respectively, with 17 bases between them. Germline CDR1 is MNHEY and CDR2 is SVGEGT. The CDR3 is 15 residues long. The CDR3 loop reads CASSHPQWETYGYTF. The DNA of the CDR3 is TGTGCCAGCAGTCACCCCCAGTGGGAAACCTATGGCTACACCTTC.

This rearrangement joins TRBV4-3 to TRBJ1-1; tentative D call: TRBD1 (5 bases). CDR3 size: 16 residues. V gave up 4 bases and J gave up 0 bases, with 15 bases separating them. Germline V CDR1 and CDR2: LGHNA, YSLEER. In nucleotides, the CDR3 is TGCGCCAGCAGCCCCACGGCAGGGTCCTTGAACACTGAAGCTTTCTTT. The encoded protein is CASSPTAGSLNTEAFF.